The clone carrying this TCR beta chain was observed a handful of times. Its antigen is unknown. Sequencing relied on a cDNA template that was reverse transcribed from extracted RNA. TCRdb's table, derived via immunoSEQ multiplex PCR, lists solely in-frame clones and lacks some. The sample holds about 88,000 clones, roughly 40% seen once. This entry is derived from a study of CD8+ T cells in alopecia areata. Study conclusions and caveats: In scalp and blood, many expanded lesional clones persisted during tofacitinib. Among the top 100, expanded CD8+ clones were significantly decreased by tofacitinib, as was scalp clonality.

Germline V gives CDR1 SEHNR, CDR2 FQNEAQ (reference sequence). This CDR3 has 13 residues. V was cut by 2 bases and J by 1 base, with 6 bases left in between. Treatment of the sample: oral pan-JAK inhibitor, 5-10 mg twice daily. Using a FACSAria, the CD4+ and CD8+ T cells were sorted from the PBMCs. This sequence originates from a human donor with alopecia areata. Sequenced material: CD8+ T cells sorted from blood, taken at week 24, from a patient treated with tofacitinib. The rearrangement uses TRBV7-9 and TRBJ2-7; the D is unclear. The CDR3 region has the DNA TGTGCCAGCAGCTTACCGCATTCCTACGAGCAGTACTTC. Translation: CASSLPHSYEQYF.